This TCR beta chain was profiled in a study of T cell responses to AZD1222 COVID-19 vaccine. The CDR3 sequence is 12 residues long. To note about this clone: The antigen remains unidentified. At one of its ends the junction is not consistent with the germline gene, which may arise from a read error.

Study-level findings and limits: Elevations in Spike-specific TCR breadth and depth followed administration of two AZD1222 doses. The peak T cell response came first, and repertoires were sampled only after it. Seropositivity was recorded at baseline in only a handful of AZD1222 recipients.

TCRdb's table, derived via immunoSEQ multiplex PCR, lists solely in-frame clones and lacks some. The sample records 98,000 or so clones, roughly 87% being singletons. The sample was peripheral blood, taken on day 0 of MenACWY control vaccination. The genes are TRBV12-3 or TRBV12-4 and TRBJ1-1, with D possibly TRBD1 on 6 matching bases. The clonotype was recovered from an adult in good health. The CDR3 loop is CASSVIGGRIYF. CDR3 nucleotide sequence: TGTGCCAGCAGTGTGATTGGGGGGCGCATCTACTTT.